The 27 T cell receptor beta chains in this list originate from one sample, sequenced in a study of identical twins. TCRdb reprocessed the 5' RACE reads via MiXCR and lists one record per CDR3 protein. The table lists 1.5 million to 2 million distinct CDR3 sequences, 25% to 35% of them singletons. Sequences were obtained from cord blood. Receptors originate from a newborn girl in good health.

The chain combines TRBV30 with TRBJ1-1; no clear D gene. This CDR3 has 13 amino acids. Germline V gene data show CDR1 as GTSNPN and CDR2 as SVGIG (reference sequence). The V end lost 0 bases, the J end lost 3 bases, and 8 bases lay between the germline ends. The CDR3 protein is CAWSVKRDTEAFF. CDR3 nucleotide sequence: TGTGCCTGGAGTGTAAAGCGGGACACTGAAGCTTTCTTT.

This clonotype occurred a few times. The chain is built from TRBV11-3 and TRBJ2-1; D unclear. The V end lost 0 bases, the J end lost 3 bases, and 9 bases lay between the germline ends. This CDR3 has 15 residues. The germline gives CDR1 SGHNT, CDR2 YENEEA. The CDR3 coding sequence is TGTGCCAGCAGCTTAGACCTGTCGGGCTACAATGAGCAGTTCTTC. Translating it yields CASSLDLSGYNEQFF.

This chain uses TRBV20-1 with TRBJ2-2, with a tentative D call TRBD2 (5 bases). The CDR3 sequence is 12 residues long. Trimming cost V 2 bases and J 4 bases, with 5 bases left between them. Germline-derived CDR1 and CDR2 are DFQATT and SNEGSKA (reference sequence). For the CDR3, the DNA is TGCAGTGCTAGACTAGCCACCGGGGAGCTGTTTTTT. Its translation is CSARLATGELFF.

The gene calls are TRBV15 and TRBJ2-1; tentative D call: TRBD2 (6 bases). The CDR3 runs to 17 residues. Deletions cut 0 bases from V and 12 bases from J, with 24 bases between. Germline CDR1 is LNHNV and CDR2 is YYDKDF (reference sequence). The CDR3: CATSRDKVSGRRMVQFF. CDR3 DNA sequence: TGTGCCACCAGCAGAGATAAGGTTAGCGGCCGGCGGATGGTGCAGTTCTTC.

This clonotype was detected many times. One end of the junction does not line up with germline, which may come from a read error. J is TRBJ2-3 and V is TRBV10-1; a weak D match, TRBD2 (5 bases). CDR3 length: 12 amino acids. Germline values: CDR1 WNHNN, CDR2 SYGVQD (reference sequence). The CDR3 protein is CASSTSADTQYF. CDR3 bases: TGTGCCAGCAGCACTAGTGCAGATACGCAGTATTTT.

This clonotype was seen a few times. The V and J genes are TRBV3-1 and TRBJ2-3, with 12 bases that match TRBD2. Trimming took 2 bases from V and 4 from J; bases not matched to a gene: 4. This CDR3 spans 16 amino acids. CDR1 is LGHDT, CDR2 YNNKEL, per germline (reference sequence). The CDR3 loop is CASSQTSGRSADTQYF. DNA for the CDR3: TGTGCCAGCAGCCAAACTAGCGGGAGGTCCGCAGATACGCAGTATTTT.

This clonotype showed up just a few times. The J gene is TRBJ2-5, the V gene TRBV7-9; 8 positions agree with TRBD1. The CDR3 consists of 17 residues. Germline lookup yields CDR1 SEHNR and CDR2 FQNEAQ (reference sequence). The ends lost 5 bases at V and 11 bases at J; junction bases unmatched: 22. The CDR3, as DNA: TGTGCCAGCAGCGCACCGACAGGGGCGGGATTTGTACCGGGGCAGTACTTC. Translated: CASSAPTGAGFVPGQYF. Supplemented by reference TRBV7-9 and TRBJ2-5, the full variable domain reads DTGVSQNPRHKITKRGQNVTFRCDPISEHNRLYWYRQTLGQGPEFLTYFQNEAQLEKSRLLSDRFSAERPKGSFSTLEIQRTEQGDSAMYLCASSAPTGAGFVPGQYFGPGTRLLVL.

The J gene is TRBJ1-4, the V gene TRBV7-8; D remains ambiguous. V was shortened by 2 bases and J by 0 bases, with 16 bases between the two germline ends. The CDR3 loop spans 18 amino acids. Germline CDR1 reads SGHVS; CDR2 reads FQNEAQ. CDR3 coding DNA: TGTGCCAGCAGCTTATACCCCGGAGCTGGGGCAACTAATGAAAAACTGTTTTTT. Translated: CASSLYPGAGATNEKLFF. The full variable domain, in which reference TRBV7-8 and TRBJ1-4 provide the parts outside the CDR3, is GAGVSQSPRYKVAKRGQDVALRCDPISGHVSLFWYQQALGQGPEFLTYFQNEAQLDKSGLPSDRFFAERPEGSVSTLKIQRTQQEDSAVYLCASSLYPGAGATNEKLFFGSGTQLSVL.

The chain is built from TRBV5-1 and TRBJ1-2, with D unresolved. The CDR3 has 14 residues. Germline values: CDR1 SGHRS, CDR2 YFSETQ. V lost 0 bases to trimming and J lost 4 bases, with 10 bases between them. The CDR3 region has the DNA TGCGCCAGCAGCTTGGACGGAGCCTCCTATGGCTACACCTTC. Translated, it gives CASSLDGASYGYTF. Supplemented by reference TRBV5-1 and TRBJ1-2, the full variable domain reads KAGVTQTPRYLIKTRGQQVTLSCSPISGHRSVSWYQQTPGQGLQFLFEYFSETQRNKGNFPGRFSGRQFSNSRSEMNVSTLELGDSALYLCASSLDGASYGYTFGSGTRLTVV.

CDR3 sequence reads: CASSPWGGEGYTF. The CDR3 DNA reads TGTGCCAGCAGCCCCTGGGGGGGCGAAGGCTACACCTTC. The V call is TRBV6-5, the J call TRBJ1-2, with D maybe TRBD1 (6 bases). V lost 6 bases and J 8 bases, leaving 16 bases between the germline ends. Germline assignment: CDR1 MNHEY and CDR2 SVGAGI. The CDR3 is 13 residues long.

The chain uses TRBV29-1 and TRBJ2-4; tentatively, D is TRBD2 (6 bases). The J call may be in error: the DNA end matches TRBJ2-5 better. This CDR3 has 18 residues. Germline CDR1 and CDR2: SQVTM and ANQGSEA. The CDR3 DNA is TGCAGCGTAATTGAAGGGTTTCCGATCGGGAGAGGACAAGAGACCCAGTACTTC. This gives the protein CSVIEGFPIGRGQETQYF.

The chain uses TRBV7-6 and TRBJ2-6; D is uncertain. With 5 bases removed from V and 0 bases from J, the gap between germline ends came to 11 bases. CDR1 SGHVS and CDR2 FNYEAQ come from the germline V gene. This CDR3 is built from 16 residues. CDR3: CASSPLSASGANVLTF. CDR3 nucleotide sequence: TGTGCCAGCAGCCCTCTTTCGGCCTCTGGGGCCAACGTCCTGACTTTC.

Only a few counts were recorded for this clonotype. V gene TRBV13 combines with J gene TRBJ2-7; D gene ambiguous. V lost 3 bases and J 3 bases, leaving 9 bases between the germline ends. The CDR3 is 13 amino acids. Germline values: CDR1 PRHDT, CDR2 FYEKMQ (reference sequence). The CDR3 loop reads CASSFIEDYEQYF. CDR3 bases: TGTGCCAGCAGCTTTATCGAGGACTACGAGCAGTACTTC. Full variable domain (missing parts from reference TRBV13 and TRBJ2-7): AAGVIQSPRHLIKEKRETATLKCYPIPRHDTVYWYQQGPGQDPQFLISFYEKMQSDKGSIPDRFSAQQFSDYHSELNMSSLELGDSALYFCASSFIEDYEQYFGPGTRLTVT.

In the case of this clonotype: Given a much more abundant clone one base away, this may be a read error. The genes are TRBV29-1 and TRBJ2-5; 10 bases match TRBD1. The J call may be incorrect, as the DNA end agrees better with TRBJ2-4. The CDR3 covers 11 residues. The germline V gene encodes CDR1 SQVTM and CDR2 ANQGSEA. The CDR3 sequence: CSVGDRGIQYF. In DNA, the CDR3 is TGCAGCGTTGGGGACAGGGGCATTCAGTACTTC.

The V gene is TRBV29-1, the J gene TRBJ2-3, with D possibly TRBD2 on 5 matching bases. Germline V CDR1 and CDR2: SQVTM, ANQGSEA. The CDR3 consists of 15 residues. Trimming cost V 6 bases and J 8 bases, with 24 bases left between them. The CDR3 is CSVGSRAGLSGTQYF. CDR3 sequence (DNA): TGCAGCGTGGGTTCGCGAGCAGGATTGAGCGGTACGCAGTATTTT.

Only a few counts were recorded for this clonotype. The V and J genes are TRBV20-1 and TRBJ2-5; TRBD2 aligns across 12 bases. Germline-derived CDR1 and CDR2 are DFQATT and SNEGSKA (reference sequence). The V segment lost 0 bases and the J segment 4 bases; nucleotides outside the gene matches: 0. The CDR3 contains 14 residues. This CDR3 reads CSAREGLAGETQYF. CDR3 DNA: TGCAGTGCTAGAGAGGGACTAGCGGGAGAGACCCAGTACTTC.

This clonotype showed up just once. V and J are TRBV5-5 and TRBJ2-7; D is uncertain. The germline V gene encodes CDR1 SGHKS and CDR2 YYEKEE (reference sequence). The CDR3 runs 17 residues. The V end was cut by 5 bases, the J end by 7 bases, with 28 bases between. The CDR3 protein is CASRREGPGRLHNEQYF. The CDR3 DNA sequence: TGTGCCAGCAGACGAGAAGGGCCCGGGCGCCTTCACAATGAGCAGTACTTC.

This clonotype showed up just a few times. The chain combines TRBV12-3 or TRBV12-4 with TRBJ2-1, with no clear D. CDR3 length equals 19 residues. The germline V and J ends were trimmed by 5 bases and 6 bases, with 29 bases remaining between them. DNA for the CDR3: TGTGCCAGCAGTCAAGGCGGCTACACCCCCTCACTCATCTCCAATGAGCAGTTCTTC. It codes for CASSQGGYTPSLISNEQFF.

This clonotype was seen more than once but under ten times. V gene TRBV20-1 combines with J gene TRBJ1-2; D possibly corresponds to TRBD1 (5 bases). In germline, CDR1 is DFQATT, CDR2 SNEGSKA (reference sequence). CDR3 length: 14 residues. V gave up 6 bases and J gave up 5 bases, with 19 bases separating them. In DNA form, the CDR3 reads TGCAGTGCCAGGTCGCGGGGGGTATATTATGGCTACACCTTC. This encodes CSARSRGVYYGYTF.

This clonotype has a handful of counts. The rearrangement uses TRBV6-6 and TRBJ1-2; perhaps TRBD1 as D (5 bases). The CDR3 is made up of 13 amino acids. V was pared by 6 bases and J by 4 bases, with 12 bases between. The V gene's germline CDR1 is MNHNY and CDR2 SVGAGI (reference sequence). CDR3 nucleotide sequence: TGTGCCAGCAGGGGGCTAAACGCCTATGGCTACACCTTC. Translating gives CASRGLNAYGYTF.

The chain recombines TRBV5-6 with TRBJ1-2; tentatively, D is TRBD1 (6 bases). Germline loops: CDR1 SGHDT, CDR2 YYEEEE. CDR3 length: 12 residues. Trimming stripped 4 bases from V and 6 bases from J, with 10 bases between. As DNA, the CDR3 is TGTGCCAGCAGCGTCAACAGGGATGGCTACACCTTC. Translation gives CASSVNRDGYTF.

This clonotype was observed a handful of times. J is TRBJ2-1 and V is TRBV29-1; 14 bases match TRBD2. With 8 bases clipped from V and 4 bases from J, the junction kept 19 bases outside the gene matches. The CDR3 spans 19 residues. CDR1 and CDR2 from the germline V gene are SQVTM and ANQGSEA. The CDR3 region is CSTEGDLGLAGGKYNEQFF. As DNA, the CDR3 is TGCAGCACCGAGGGGGACTTAGGACTAGCGGGAGGAAAGTACAATGAGCAGTTCTTC.

This clonotype appeared many times. The chain couples TRBV4-2 to TRBJ2-3, with TRBD2 identical over 8 bases. This CDR3 is 15 amino acids long. In germline, CDR1 is LGHNA, CDR2 YNFKEQ. Losses at the gene ends were 0 bases for V and 1 base for J; bases not matched to a gene: 0. CDR3 coding DNA: TGTGCCAGCAGCCAAGAACTAGCGGGCACAGATACGCAGTATTTT. Translating gives CASSQELAGTDTQYF.

This clonotype was recorded at least ten times. This sequence joins TRBV29-1 and TRBJ2-7; 10 nucleotides align to TRBD1. Trimming took 2 bases from V and 4 from J; bases not matched to a gene: 5. The CDR3 is made up of 14 amino acids. Germline V gives CDR1 SQVTM, CDR2 ANQGSEA. The CDR3 bases are TGCAGCGTTGAAATTGGGACAGGGGCGTACGAGCAGTACTTC. This codes for CSVEIGTGAYEQYF.

This clonotype was observed a handful of times. The genes are TRBV7-9 and TRBJ2-5; 7 bases agree with TRBD1. Germline V CDR1 and CDR2: SEHNR, FQNEAQ (reference sequence). The trim removed 6 bases at V and 4 bases at J, leaving 5 bases unmatched. CDR3 length equals 13 residues. The CDR3 loop reads CASRKGGGETQYF. CDR3 DNA sequence: TGTGCCAGCAGGAAAGGGGGCGGAGAGACCCAGTACTTC.

This chain connects TRBV20-1 to TRBJ2-1; D not certain. Trimming cost V 4 bases and J 10 bases, with 11 bases left between them. Germline V gene lookup returns CDR1 DFQATT and CDR2 SNEGSKA (reference sequence). CDR3 size: 11 residues. The CDR3 here is CSAMGSWEQFF. CDR3 nucleotide sequence: TGCAGTGCTATGGGATCATGGGAGCAGTTCTTC.

On this clonotype itself: With a much larger clone just one base away, this may be a read error. This sequence joins TRBV12-3 or TRBV12-4 and TRBJ2-5, with 7 bases matching TRBD2. The CDR3 runs 14 residues. J gave up 13 bases and V 4 bases, and 15 bases lay outside the gene matches. The CDR3 DNA follows: TGTGCCAGCAGTTCGCGGGAGTTTTCCGGCGAGCGGTACTTC. Its protein product is CASSSREFSGERYF.